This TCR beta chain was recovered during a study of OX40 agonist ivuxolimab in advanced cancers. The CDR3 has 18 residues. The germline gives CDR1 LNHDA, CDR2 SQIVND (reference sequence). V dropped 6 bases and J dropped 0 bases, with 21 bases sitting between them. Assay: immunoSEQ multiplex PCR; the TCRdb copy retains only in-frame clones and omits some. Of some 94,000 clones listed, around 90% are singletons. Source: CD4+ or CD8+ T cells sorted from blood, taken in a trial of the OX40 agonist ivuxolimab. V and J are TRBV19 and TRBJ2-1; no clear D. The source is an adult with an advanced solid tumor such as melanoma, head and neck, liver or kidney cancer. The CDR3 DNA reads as TGTGCCAGTAGCTATCGATTCCTAGGGTCTAGCTCCTACAATGAGCAGTTCTTC. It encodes CASSYRFLGSSSYNEQFF.